This TCR beta chain derives from a study of Siglec-9 on CD8 T cells in melanoma. Points from the study as a whole: An effector memory CD8+ T-cell subset seemingly accumulating in melanoma was reportedly marked and regulated by Siglec-9.

This clone was seen only once. The antigen is not known. CDR3 length equals 14 residues. Germline trimming cut 1 base from V and 5 bases from J; bases unmatched to any gene: 1. Per germline, CDR1 SGHAT and CDR2 FQNNGV. Data came from immunoSEQ multiplex PCR; TCRdb stores just in-frame clones and leaves some out. The sample lists 30,000 to 45,000 clones, around 81% seen once, with about 1.7% in the top ten. The chain employs TRBV11-2 and TRBJ1-4; TRBD1 matches 7 bases. This sequence originates from a human donor in good health. The specimen sequenced was Siglec-9- CD8+ T cells sorted from blood. In DNA, the CDR3 is TGTGCCAGCAGCTTAGGCAGGGGGAATGAAAAACTGTTTTTT. Residues: CASSLGRGNEKLFF.